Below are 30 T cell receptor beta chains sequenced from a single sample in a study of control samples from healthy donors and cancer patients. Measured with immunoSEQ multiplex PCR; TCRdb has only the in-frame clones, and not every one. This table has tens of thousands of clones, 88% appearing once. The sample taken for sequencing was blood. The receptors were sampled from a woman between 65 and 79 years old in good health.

CDR3 sequence reads: CSARGQGGYTF. DNA of the CDR3: TGCAGTGCTAGAGGCCAAGGGGGCTACACCTTC. This sequence joins TRBV20-1 and TRBJ1-2, with D unresolved. Trimming stripped 1 base from V and 8 bases from J, with 8 bases between. The germline gives CDR1 DFQATT, CDR2 SNEGSKA (reference sequence). The CDR3 loop spans 11 amino acids.

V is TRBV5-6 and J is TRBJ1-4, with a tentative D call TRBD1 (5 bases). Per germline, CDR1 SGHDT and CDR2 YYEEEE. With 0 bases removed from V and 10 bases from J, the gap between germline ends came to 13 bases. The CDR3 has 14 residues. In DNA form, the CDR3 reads TGTGCCAGCAGCTTGGACCAAGGGACCGGAAAACTGTTTTTT. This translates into CASSLDQGTGKLFF.

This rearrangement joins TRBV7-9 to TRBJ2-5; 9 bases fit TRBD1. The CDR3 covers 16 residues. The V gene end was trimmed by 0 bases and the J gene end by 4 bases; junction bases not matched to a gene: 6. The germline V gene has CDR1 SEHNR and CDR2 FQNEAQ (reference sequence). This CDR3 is CASSLALGQGGETQYF. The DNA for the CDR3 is TGTGCCAGCAGCTTAGCCCTGGGACAGGGAGGAGAGACCCAGTACTTC.

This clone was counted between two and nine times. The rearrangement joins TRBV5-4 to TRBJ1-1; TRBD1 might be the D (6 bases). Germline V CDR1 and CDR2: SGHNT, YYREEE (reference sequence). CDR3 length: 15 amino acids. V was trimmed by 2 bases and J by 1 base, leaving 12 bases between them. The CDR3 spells CASSLGGPSNTEAFF. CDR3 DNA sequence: TGTGCCAGCAGCTTAGGGGGGCCATCGAACACTGAAGCTTTCTTT.

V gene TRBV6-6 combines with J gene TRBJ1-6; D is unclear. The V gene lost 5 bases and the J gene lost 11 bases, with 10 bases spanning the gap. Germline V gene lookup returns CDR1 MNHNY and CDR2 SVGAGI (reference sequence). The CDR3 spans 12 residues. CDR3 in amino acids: CASSAGPTPLHF. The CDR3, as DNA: TGTGCCAGCAGTGCAGGTCCGACACCCCTCCACTTT.

CDR3 sequence: CASSSTGVGRAFF. The CDR3 region has the DNA TGTGCCAGCAGCTCGACAGGGGTTGGTAGGGCTTTCTTT. The chain couples TRBV7-8 to TRBJ1-1, with 8 bases identical to TRBD1. CDR1 and CDR2 from the germline V gene are SGHVS and FQNEAQ. The CDR3 runs to 13 residues. Unmatched junction bases numbered 9, after V lost 4 bases and J lost 11 bases.

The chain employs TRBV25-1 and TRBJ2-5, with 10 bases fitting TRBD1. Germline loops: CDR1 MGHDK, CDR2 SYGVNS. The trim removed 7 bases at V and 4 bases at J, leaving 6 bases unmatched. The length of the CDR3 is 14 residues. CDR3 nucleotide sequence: TGTGCCAGCAACCGACAGGGGGCAGGAGAGACCCAGTACTTC. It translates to CASNRQGAGETQYF.

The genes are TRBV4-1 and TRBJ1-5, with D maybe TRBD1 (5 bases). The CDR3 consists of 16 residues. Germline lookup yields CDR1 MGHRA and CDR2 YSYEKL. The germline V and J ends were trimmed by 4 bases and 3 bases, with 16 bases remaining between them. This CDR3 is CASSPLGEGNNQPQHF. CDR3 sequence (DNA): TGCGCCAGCAGCCCCCTAGGGGAGGGGAACAATCAGCCCCAGCATTTT.

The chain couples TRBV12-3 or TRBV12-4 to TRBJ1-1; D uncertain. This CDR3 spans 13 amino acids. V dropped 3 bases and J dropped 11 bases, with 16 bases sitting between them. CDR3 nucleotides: TGTGCCAGCAGTTTTGCGGGGAGTCCGGAGGCTTTCTTT. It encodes CASSFAGSPEAFF.

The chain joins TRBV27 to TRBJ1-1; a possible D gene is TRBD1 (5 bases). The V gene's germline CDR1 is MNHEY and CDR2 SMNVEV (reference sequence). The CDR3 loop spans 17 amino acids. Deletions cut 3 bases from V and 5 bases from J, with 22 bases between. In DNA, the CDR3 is TGTGCCAGCAGTTTGTTGGGGCCGCAGGAAAAGAGGACTGAAGCTTTCTTT. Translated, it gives CASSLLGPQEKRTEAFF.

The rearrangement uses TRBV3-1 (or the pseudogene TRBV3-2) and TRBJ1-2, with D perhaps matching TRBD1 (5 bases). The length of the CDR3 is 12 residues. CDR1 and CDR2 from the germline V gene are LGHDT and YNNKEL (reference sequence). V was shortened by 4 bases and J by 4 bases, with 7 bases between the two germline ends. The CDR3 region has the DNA TGTGCCAGCAGCCGAGGGACCTATGGCTACACCTTC. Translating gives CASSRGTYGYTF.

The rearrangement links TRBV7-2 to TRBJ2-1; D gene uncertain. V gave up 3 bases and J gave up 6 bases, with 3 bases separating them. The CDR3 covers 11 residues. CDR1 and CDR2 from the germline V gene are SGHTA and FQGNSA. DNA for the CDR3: TGTGCCAGCAGCTTTAGCAATGAGCAGTTCTTC. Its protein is CASSFSNEQFF.

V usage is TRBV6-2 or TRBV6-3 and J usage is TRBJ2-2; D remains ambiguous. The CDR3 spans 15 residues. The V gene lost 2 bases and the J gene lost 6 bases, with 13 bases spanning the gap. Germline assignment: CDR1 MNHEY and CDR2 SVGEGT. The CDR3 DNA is TGTGCCAGCAGTTACGGGCAATGGGCACCCGGGGAGCTGTTTTTT. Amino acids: CASSYGQWAPGELFF.

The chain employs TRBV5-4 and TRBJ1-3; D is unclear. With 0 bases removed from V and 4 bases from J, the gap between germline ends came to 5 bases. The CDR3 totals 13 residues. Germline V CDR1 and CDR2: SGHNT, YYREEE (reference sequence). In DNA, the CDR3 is TGTGCCAGCAGCTTGGCCGCGGGAAACACCATATATTTT. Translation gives CASSLAAGNTIYF.

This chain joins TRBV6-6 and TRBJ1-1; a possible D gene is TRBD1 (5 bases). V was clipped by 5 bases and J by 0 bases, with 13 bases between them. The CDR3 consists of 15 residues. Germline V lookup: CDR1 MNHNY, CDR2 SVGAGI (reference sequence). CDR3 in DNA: TGTGCCAGCAGTCGTATGCGACAGATGAACACTGAAGCTTTCTTT. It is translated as CASSRMRQMNTEAFF.

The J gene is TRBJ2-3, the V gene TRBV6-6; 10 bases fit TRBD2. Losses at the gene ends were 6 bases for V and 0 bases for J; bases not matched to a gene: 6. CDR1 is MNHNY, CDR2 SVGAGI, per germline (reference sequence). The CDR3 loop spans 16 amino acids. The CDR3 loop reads CASSRTSGASTDTQYF. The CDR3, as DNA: TGTGCCAGCAGCCGTACTAGCGGGGCTAGCACAGATACGCAGTATTTT.

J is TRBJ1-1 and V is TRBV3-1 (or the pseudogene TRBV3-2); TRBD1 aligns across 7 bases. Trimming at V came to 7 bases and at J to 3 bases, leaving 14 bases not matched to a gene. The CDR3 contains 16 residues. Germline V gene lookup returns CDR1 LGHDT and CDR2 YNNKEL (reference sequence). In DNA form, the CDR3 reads TGTGCCAGCACCTTCGCCCGGGCCACAGGGGACACTGAAGCTTTCTTT. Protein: CASTFARATGDTEAFF.

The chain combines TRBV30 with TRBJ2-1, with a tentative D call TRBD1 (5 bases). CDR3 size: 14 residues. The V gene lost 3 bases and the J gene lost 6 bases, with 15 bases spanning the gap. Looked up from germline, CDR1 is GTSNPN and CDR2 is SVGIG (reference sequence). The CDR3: CAWSLSQGRNEQFF. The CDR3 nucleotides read TGTGCCTGGAGCCTATCTCAGGGTCGCAATGAGCAGTTCTTC.

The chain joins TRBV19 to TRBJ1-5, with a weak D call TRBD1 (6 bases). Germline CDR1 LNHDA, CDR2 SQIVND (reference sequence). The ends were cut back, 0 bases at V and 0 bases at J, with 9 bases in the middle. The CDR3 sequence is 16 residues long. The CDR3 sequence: CASSIEGGYSNQPQHF. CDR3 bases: TGTGCCAGTAGTATAGAAGGGGGATATAGCAATCAGCCCCAGCATTTT.

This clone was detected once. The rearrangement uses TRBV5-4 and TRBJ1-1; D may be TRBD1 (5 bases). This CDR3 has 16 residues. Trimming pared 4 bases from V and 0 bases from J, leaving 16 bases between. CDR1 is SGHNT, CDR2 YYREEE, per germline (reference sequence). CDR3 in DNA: TGTGCCAGCAGCCCGGTTCGACAGACCATGAACACTGAAGCTTTCTTT. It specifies CASSPVRQTMNTEAFF.

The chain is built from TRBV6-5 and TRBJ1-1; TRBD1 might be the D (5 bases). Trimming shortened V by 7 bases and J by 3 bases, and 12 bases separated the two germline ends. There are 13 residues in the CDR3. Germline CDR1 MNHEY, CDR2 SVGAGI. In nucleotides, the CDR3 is TGTGCCAGCAAGCTCCGGGGGGACACTGAAGCTTTCTTT. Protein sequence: CASKLRGDTEAFF.

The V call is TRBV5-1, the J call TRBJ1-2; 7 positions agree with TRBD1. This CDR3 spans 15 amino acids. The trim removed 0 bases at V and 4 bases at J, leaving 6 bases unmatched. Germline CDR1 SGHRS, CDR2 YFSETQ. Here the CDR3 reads CASSLESGGPYGYTF. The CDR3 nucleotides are TGCGCCAGCAGCTTGGAGTCAGGGGGACCCTATGGCTACACCTTC.

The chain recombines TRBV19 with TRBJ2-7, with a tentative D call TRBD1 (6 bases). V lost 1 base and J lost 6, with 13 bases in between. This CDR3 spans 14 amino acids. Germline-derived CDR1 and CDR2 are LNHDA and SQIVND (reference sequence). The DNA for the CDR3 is TGTGCCAGTAGTATAGGGGGCAGGGGAAGCGAGCAGTACTTC. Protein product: CASSIGGRGSEQYF.

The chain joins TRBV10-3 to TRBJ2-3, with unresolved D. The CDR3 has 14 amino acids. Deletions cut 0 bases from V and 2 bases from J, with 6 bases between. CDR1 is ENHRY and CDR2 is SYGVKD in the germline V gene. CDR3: CAISESGSTDTQYF. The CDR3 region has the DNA TGTGCCATCAGTGAGTCAGGGTCCACAGATACGCAGTATTTT.

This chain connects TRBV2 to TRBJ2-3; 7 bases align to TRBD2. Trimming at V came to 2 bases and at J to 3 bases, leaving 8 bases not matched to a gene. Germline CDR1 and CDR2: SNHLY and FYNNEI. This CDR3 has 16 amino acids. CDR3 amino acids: CASSELASGATDTQYF. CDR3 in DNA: TGTGCCAGCAGTGAATTGGCTAGCGGAGCGACAGATACGCAGTATTTT. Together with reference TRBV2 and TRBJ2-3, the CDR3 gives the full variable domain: EPEVTQTPSHQVTQMGQEVILRCVPISNHLYFYWYRQILGQKVEFLVSFYNNEISEKSEIFDDQFSVERPDGSNFTLKIRSTKLEDSAMYFCASSELASGATDTQYFGPGTRLTVL.

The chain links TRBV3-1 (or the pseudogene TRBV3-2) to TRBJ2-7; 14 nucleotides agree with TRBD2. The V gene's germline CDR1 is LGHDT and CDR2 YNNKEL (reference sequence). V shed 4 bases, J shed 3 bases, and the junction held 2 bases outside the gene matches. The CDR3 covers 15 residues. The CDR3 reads CASSLGTSGGYEQYF. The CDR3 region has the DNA TGTGCCAGCAGCCTAGGGACTAGCGGGGGCTACGAGCAGTACTTC.

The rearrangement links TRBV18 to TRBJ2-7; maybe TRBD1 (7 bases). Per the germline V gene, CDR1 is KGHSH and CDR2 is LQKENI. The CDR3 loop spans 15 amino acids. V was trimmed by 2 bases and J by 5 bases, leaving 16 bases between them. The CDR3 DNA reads TGTGCCAGCTCACCAGCGTCAGGGGGGCAACACGAGCAGTACTTC. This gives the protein CASSPASGGQHEQYF.

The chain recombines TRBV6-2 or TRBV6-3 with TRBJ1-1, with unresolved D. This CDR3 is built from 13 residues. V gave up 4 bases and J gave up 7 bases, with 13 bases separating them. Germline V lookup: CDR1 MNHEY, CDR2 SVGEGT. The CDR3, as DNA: TGTGCCAGCAGTTCCATAGCTGGTAGTGAAGCTTTCTTT. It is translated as CASSSIAGSEAFF.

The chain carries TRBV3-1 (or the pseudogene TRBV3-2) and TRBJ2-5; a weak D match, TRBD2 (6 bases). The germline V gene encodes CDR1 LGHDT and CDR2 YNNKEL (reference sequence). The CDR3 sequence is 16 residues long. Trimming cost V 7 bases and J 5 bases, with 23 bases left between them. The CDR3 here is CASIQAGTAFGETQYF. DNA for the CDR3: TGTGCCAGCATTCAGGCGGGGACGGCTTTTGGTGAGACCCAGTACTTC.

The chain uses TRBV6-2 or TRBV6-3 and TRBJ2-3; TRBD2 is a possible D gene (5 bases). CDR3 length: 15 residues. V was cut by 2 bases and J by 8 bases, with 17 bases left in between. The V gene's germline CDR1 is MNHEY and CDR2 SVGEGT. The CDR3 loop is CASSYLYRQEATQYF. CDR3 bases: TGTGCCAGCAGTTACCTTTACCGGCAGGAGGCTACGCAGTATTTT.